The sequence of this TCR beta chain was determined in a study of T cell responses to AZD1222 COVID-19 vaccine. Overall study context: Second doses at about 4 or about 12 weeks were pooled. Study observations and caveats: Vaccine-associated CD4 TCRs spanned spike, dominant at 160-218 and 743-854. White British donors predominated, females outnumbered males, and clonal diversity was possibly underestimated. AZD1222 recipients seropositive at baseline numbered only six.

A remark on this clone: What it binds is not known.

Sequenced by immunoSEQ multiplex PCR; TCRdb stores in-frame clones only, minus some. The sample carries 160,000 or so clones, 75% to 95% recorded once. The sample here was peripheral blood, taken on day 0 of AZD1222 vaccination. This TCR derives from an adult in good health.

The CDR3 bases are TGTGCCAGCAGCGAGACCGGACTAGCGGTAAGGAGCTCCTACGAGCAGTACTTC. Its protein is CASSETGLAVRSSYEQYF. The chain uses TRBV28 and TRBJ2-7, with TRBD2 matching 10 bases. Germline V gene lookup returns CDR1 MDHEN and CDR2 SYDVKM. With 6 bases clipped from V and 0 bases from J, the junction kept 14 bases outside the gene matches. The CDR3 runs to 18 residues.